These 19 T cell receptor beta chains came from one sample sequenced in a study of identical twins. TCRdb reprocessed the 5' RACE reads via MiXCR and lists one record per CDR3 protein. The sample has 1.5 million to 2 million distinct CDR3 sequences, less than 35% seen once. Sequencing was done on a sample of cord blood. The source is a newborn girl in good health.

This sequence joins TRBV28 and TRBJ1-5, with D unresolved. The CDR3 runs 15 residues. Germline values: CDR1 MDHEN, CDR2 SYDVKM. V shed 5 bases and J shed 3 bases, with 14 bases lying between them. The CDR3 sequence is CASSLPPQVNQPQHF. In DNA form, the CDR3 reads TGTGCCAGCAGTCTCCCCCCGCAGGTCAATCAGCCCCAGCATTTT.

Only a few counts were recorded for this clonotype. An end of the junction does not agree with germline; a read error may underlie this. The rearrangement links TRBV10-3 to TRBJ1-5, with D unresolved. Germline loops: CDR1 ENHRY, CDR2 SYGVKD. The CDR3 covers 15 residues. The CDR3 sequence: CAISESRLSDQPQHF. The CDR3 DNA follows: TGTGCCATTAGTGAGTCTCGGCTTAGCGATCAGCCCCAGCATTTT.

The table lists this clonotype with a few counts. The J gene is TRBJ1-5, the V gene TRBV20-1; TRBD1 might be the D (6 bases). Trimming left V 3 bases short and J 3 bases short, with 21 bases between. The germline gives CDR1 DFQATT, CDR2 SNEGSKA (reference sequence). The CDR3 totals 17 residues. CDR3 in DNA: TGCAGTGCTAGTTCCTTATTCTTAAGGGGGAACAATCAGCCCCAGCATTTT. It codes for CSASSLFLRGNNQPQHF.

This clonotype was detected only once. This rearrangement joins TRBV6-6 to TRBJ2-3, with 9 bases fitting TRBD2. CDR1 is MNHNY, CDR2 SVGAGI, per germline (reference sequence). Trimming took 0 bases from V and 4 from J; bases not matched to a gene: 5. CDR3 length: 16 residues. The CDR3 nucleotides read TGTGCCAGCAGTTACTCGATAGCGGGAGTTCCAGATACGCAGTATTTT. Amino acids: CASSYSIAGVPDTQYF.

This clonotype was found many times. This rearrangement joins TRBV29-1 to TRBJ2-7; perhaps TRBD2 as D (5 bases). Trimming took 4 bases from V and 4 from J, leaving 8 bases between them. The CDR3 loop spans 11 amino acids. Germline assignment: CDR1 SQVTM and CDR2 ANQGSEA. The CDR3 sequence is CSVAGMYEQYF. CDR3 bases: TGCAGCGTTGCGGGGATGTACGAGCAGTACTTC.

In this sample, this clonotype turned up a few times. The chain uses TRBV20-1 and TRBJ1-5; TRBD1 matches 9 bases. The germline CDR1 and CDR2 sequences are DFQATT and SNEGSKA (reference sequence). Trimming cost V 2 bases and J 0 bases; bases outside gene matches: 14. This CDR3 is built from 19 residues. The CDR3 region has the DNA TGCAGTGCTAGACCCTATCCGGGACAGGGTCTTTATAGCAATCAGCCCCAGCATTTT. Translation: CSARPYPGQGLYSNQPQHF.

This clonotype was seen more than once but under ten times. The chain combines TRBV9 with TRBJ2-1, with 9 bases lining up with TRBD2. The germline V gene has CDR1 SGDLS and CDR2 YYNGEE. This CDR3 spans 18 amino acids. Trimming at V came to 4 bases and at J to 0 bases, leaving 11 bases not matched to a gene. This CDR3 is CASSPRIGLASSYNEQFF. The CDR3 DNA follows: TGTGCCAGCAGCCCGAGAATAGGACTAGCGAGCTCCTACAATGAGCAGTTCTTC.

This sequence joins TRBV29-1 and TRBJ1-4, with TRBD1 matching over 9 bases. CDR3 length equals 13 residues. The germline gives CDR1 SQVTM, CDR2 ANQGSEA. Trimming cost V 8 bases and J 8 bases; bases outside gene matches: 9. The CDR3 DNA reads as TGCAGCATACGAACAGGGGGCGAGGAAAAACTGTTTTTT. Protein product: CSIRTGGEEKLFF.

There are a few counts of this clonotype. The V and J genes are TRBV3-1 and TRBJ2-7; D is possibly TRBD1 (5 bases). V dropped 4 bases and J dropped 2 bases, with 15 bases sitting between them. The CDR3 is 15 residues long. The germline V gene encodes CDR1 LGHDT and CDR2 YNNKEL (reference sequence). Here the CDR3 reads CASSPGPGSAYEQYF. The CDR3 DNA reads TGTGCCAGCAGCCCAGGTCCAGGGTCCGCCTACGAGCAGTACTTC.

This clonotype was found a few times. The genes are TRBV10-3 and TRBJ2-1, with 7 bases aligning to TRBD2. The V gene end was trimmed by 6 bases and the J gene end by 1 base; junction bases not matched to a gene: 6. Germline CDR1 is ENHRY and CDR2 is SYGVKD. The CDR3 is made up of 15 amino acids. The CDR3 DNA sequence: TGTGCCATCAGCGAAATCGGGGGGTCCTACAATGAGCAGTTCTTC. It is translated as CAISEIGGSYNEQFF.

Ten or more counts support this clonotype. In nucleotides, the CDR3 is TGTGCCAGCAGCTTAGCGAGTGCTAGCGGGAGGGCCTTAGCAGATACGCAGTATTTT. Translation gives CASSLASASGRALADTQYF. V and J are TRBV7-2 and TRBJ2-3, with TRBD2 identical over 12 bases. The germline CDR1 and CDR2 sequences are SGHTA and FQGNSA. Trimming cost V 0 bases and J 4 bases; bases outside gene matches: 11. This CDR3 region has 19 residues.

The chain joins TRBV29-1 to TRBJ1-2; D might be TRBD1 (5 bases). V was shortened by 3 bases and J by 14 bases, with 13 bases between the two germline ends. The germline V gene has CDR1 SQVTM and CDR2 ANQGSEA. There are 10 residues in the CDR3. The CDR3 is CSVDNPGTTF. CDR3 DNA sequence: TGCAGCGTTGACAATCCCGGGACGACCTTC.

This clonotype has only a few counts. The V gene is TRBV3-1, the J gene TRBJ2-3; 12 nucleotides line up with TRBD2. The CDR3 contains 17 residues. J gave up 6 bases and V 4 bases, and 11 bases lay outside the gene matches. Looked up from germline, CDR1 is LGHDT and CDR2 is YNNKEL (reference sequence). Here the CDR3 reads CASSPGLAGPVRDTQYF. CDR3 sequence (DNA): TGTGCCAGCAGCCCGGGACTAGCGGGCCCTGTACGTGATACGCAGTATTTT.

The chain couples TRBV6-1 to TRBJ1-6; a possible D gene is TRBD1 (5 bases). Germline V lookup: CDR1 MNHNS, CDR2 SASEGT. CDR3 size: 18 residues. The V end was cut by 6 bases, the J end by 6 bases, with 24 bases between. CDR3 residues: CASRAPLRDGQTNSPLHF. DNA for the CDR3: TGTGCCAGCAGAGCACCACTCCGGGACGGTCAAACTAATTCACCCCTCCACTTT.

This rearrangement joins TRBV20-1 to TRBJ2-3, with 14 bases matching TRBD2. This CDR3 spans 16 amino acids. J was trimmed by 6 bases and V by 3 bases; bases with no gene match: 8. CDR1 is DFQATT and CDR2 is SNEGSKA in the germline V gene (reference sequence). As DNA, the CDR3 is TGCAGTGCTAGTACGGGACTAGCGGGAGTTGGGGATACGCAGTATTTT. Its protein product is CSASTGLAGVGDTQYF.

As concerns this clonotype: The germline gene is not matched at one end of the junction; a read error may be the cause. Here the CDR3 DNA reads TGCGCCAGCAGCTTGGGAGGGGAAAGTGGCTGCACCTTC. Protein sequence: CASSLGGESGCTF. This chain links TRBV5-1 with TRBJ1-2, with a weak D call TRBD1 (5 bases). Germline V CDR1 and CDR2: SGHRS, YFSETQ. The CDR3 contains 13 residues. The full variable domain, rest sourced from reference TRBV5-1 and TRBJ1-2, is KAGVTQTPRYLIKTRGQQVTLSCSPISGHRSVSWYQQTPGQGLQFLFEYFSETQRNKGNFPGRFSGRQFSNSRSEMNVSTLELGDSALYLCASSLGGESGCTFGSGTRLTVV.

The chain uses TRBV7-2 and TRBJ2-1; 7 positions agree with TRBD2. This CDR3 contains 13 residues. CDR1 is SGHTA and CDR2 is FQGNSA in the germline V gene. Trimming removed 5 bases from V and 6 bases from J; junction bases left unmatched: 4. DNA for the CDR3: TGTGCCAGCAGCGCCGGGACTACCAATGAGCAGTTCTTC. Translating it yields CASSAGTTNEQFF.

CDR3 sequence reads: CASSYKQGVQPQHF. In nucleotides, the CDR3 is TGTGCCAGCAGTTATAAGCAGGGGGTCCAGCCCCAGCATTTT. The rearrangement joins TRBV6-6 to TRBJ1-5; 7 bases fit TRBD1. CDR3 length equals 14 residues. CDR1 and CDR2 from the germline V gene are MNHNY and SVGAGI (reference sequence). V was clipped by 3 bases and J by 7 bases; unmatched bases: 6.

In this sample, this clonotype turned up a few times. The rearrangement joins TRBV7-9 to TRBJ1-1, with 9 positions matching TRBD1. The CDR3 spans 15 residues. The ends lost 1 base at V and 4 bases at J; junction bases unmatched: 4. Looked up from germline, CDR1 is SEHNR and CDR2 is FQNEAQ (reference sequence). CDR3 amino acids: CASSLGNRGRTEAFF. CDR3 nucleotides: TGTGCCAGCAGCTTAGGGAACAGGGGGCGCACTGAAGCTTTCTTT.